These 14 T cell receptor beta chains share one sample of origin, sequenced in a study of beta chain features in type 1 diabetes. Study-level results: People with Type 1 diabetes carried modestly yet significantly shorter TCRB CDR3s in all four CD4+ subsets.

Sequencing targeted expressed TCRB transcripts, as all isolated RNA had been reverse transcribed. Assay: immunoSEQ multiplex PCR; the TCRdb copy retains only in-frame clones and omits some. The sample carries over 120,000 clones, around 13% recorded once. No antigen is known for these receptors. The sequenced sample was central memory CD4+ T cells from blood. These receptors all come from a man between 18 and 29 years old with type 1 diabetes.

This CDR3 reads CASSFGQGAFYEQYF. The CDR3 DNA reads as TGTGCCAGCAGCTTCGGCCAGGGGGCCTTCTACGAGCAGTACTTC. The V gene is TRBV7-9, the J gene TRBJ2-7; TRBD1 matches 8 bases. CDR1 is SEHNR and CDR2 is FQNEAQ in the germline V gene (reference sequence). This CDR3 is 15 amino acids long. The V and J ends lost 3 bases and 3 bases, in that order; junction bases with no gene match: 7.

This clone has ten or more counts. This CDR3 is CASSLDRAADTQYF. CDR3 sequence (DNA): TGTGCCAGCAGCTTAGACAGGGCCGCAGATACGCAGTATTTT. The rearrangement joins TRBV7-6 to TRBJ2-3, with D maybe TRBD1 (6 bases). V was cut by 1 base and J by 4 bases, with 9 bases left in between. Germline V gene sequence: CDR1 SGHVS, CDR2 FNYEAQ. The CDR3 loop spans 14 amino acids.

This clone has a handful of counts. This chain links TRBV6-5 with TRBJ2-1, with 10 positions matching TRBD2. This CDR3 region has 15 residues. V shed 5 bases, J shed 6 bases, and the junction held 7 bases outside the gene matches. From germline, CDR1 is MNHEY and CDR2 SVGAGI. CDR3 sequence (DNA): TGTGCCAGCAGTGGGACCGGGACTAGCGCCAATGAGCAGTTCTTC. It specifies CASSGTGTSANEQFF.

This clone has just a few counts. This chain joins TRBV30 and TRBJ2-5; no clear D. With 0 bases removed from V and 5 bases from J, the gap between germline ends came to 7 bases. CDR3 length equals 12 residues. Germline values: CDR1 GTSNPN, CDR2 SVGIG (reference sequence). The CDR3 loop is CAWSVGKETQYF. CDR3 in DNA: TGTGCCTGGAGTGTGGGGAAGGAGACCCAGTACTTC.

This clone was observed many times. The chain uses TRBV7-9 and TRBJ1-2; D remains ambiguous. The CDR3 has 15 residues. Trimming cost V 2 bases and J 1 base, with 11 bases left between them. CDR1 and CDR2 from the germline V gene are SEHNR and FQNEAQ (reference sequence). The CDR3 loop reads CASSLKSQDNYGYTF. The CDR3, as DNA: TGTGCCAGCAGCTTAAAGTCGCAGGATAACTATGGCTACACCTTC.

V is TRBV7-9 and J is TRBJ1-1, with D possibly TRBD1 on 6 matching bases. V dropped 1 base and J dropped 3 bases, with 6 bases sitting between them. The CDR3 is 13 amino acids. Germline V gives CDR1 SEHNR, CDR2 FQNEAQ (reference sequence). For the CDR3, the DNA is TGTGCCAGCAGCTTAGACAGGGACACTGAAGCTTTCTTT. It encodes CASSLDRDTEAFF.

The chain joins TRBV10-3 to TRBJ2-2; a possible D gene is TRBD2 (7 bases). V lost 7 bases, J lost 7 bases, and 13 bases lay in between. The CDR3 has 13 amino acids. CDR1 and CDR2 from the germline V gene are ENHRY and SYGVKD. CDR3 nucleotide sequence: TGTGCCATCACCTCAGGGGAGGGCGGGGAGCTGTTTTTT. Protein sequence: CAITSGEGGELFF.

In its sample, this clone was seen a few times. This chain links TRBV5-1 with TRBJ2-3; D is possibly TRBD1 (5 bases). V lost 0 bases and J 4 bases, leaving 9 bases between the germline ends. Per germline, CDR1 SGHRS and CDR2 YFSETQ. The CDR3 loop spans 14 amino acids. This CDR3 reads CASSLATGSDTQYF. The DNA of the CDR3 is TGCGCCAGCAGCTTGGCCACAGGTTCAGATACGCAGTATTTT. Combining the CDR3 with reference TRBV5-1 and TRBJ2-3 gives the whole variable domain KAGVTQTPRYLIKTRGQQVTLSCSPISGHRSVSWYQQTPGQGLQFLFEYFSETQRNKGNFPGRFSGRQFSNSRSEMNVSTLELGDSALYLCASSLATGSDTQYFGPGTRLTVL.

This chain connects TRBV28 to TRBJ2-1; 13 positions match TRBD2. The CDR3 spans 14 residues. V lost 5 bases and J lost 11; bases outside the gene matches: 6. Per the germline V gene, CDR1 is MDHEN and CDR2 is SYDVKM. CDR3 nucleotide sequence: TGTGCCAGCAGTCCCGGGACTAGCGGGAACCAGCAGTTCTTC. It codes for CASSPGTSGNQQFF.

This clone was seen a few times. The chain employs TRBV6-5 and TRBJ2-2; 8 nucleotides match TRBD1. CDR1 MNHEY and CDR2 SVGAGI come from the germline V gene. Germline trimming cut 0 bases from V and 6 bases from J; bases unmatched to any gene: 3. The CDR3 is made up of 15 amino acids. The CDR3 DNA reads as TGTGCCAGCAGTTACTCCCCAGGGGGCTCCGGGGAGCTGTTTTTT. It encodes CASSYSPGGSGELFF.

The rearrangement links TRBV5-1 to TRBJ1-4, with D perhaps matching TRBD1 (6 bases). This CDR3 region has 15 residues. Germline CDR1 reads SGHRS; CDR2 reads YFSETQ. The germline V and J ends were trimmed by 5 bases and 4 bases, with 15 bases remaining between them. Here the CDR3 DNA reads TGCGCCAGCAGTACGACTTCAGGGGATAATGAAAAACTGTTTTTT. As protein: CASSTTSGDNEKLFF.

J is TRBJ1-1 and V is TRBV18, with a tentative D call TRBD1 (5 bases). CDR3 length: 13 residues. Per germline, CDR1 KGHSH and CDR2 LQKENI. V lost 3 bases and J lost 3, with 8 bases in between. The CDR3 sequence: CASSPGGDTEAFF. The DNA of the CDR3 is TGTGCCAGCTCACCGGGAGGGGACACTGAAGCTTTCTTT.

This clone was seen more than once but under ten times. J is TRBJ1-1 and V is TRBV7-3; D unclear. Germline V CDR1 and CDR2: SGHTA, FQGTGA. Trimming shortened V by 3 bases and J by 6 bases, and 14 bases separated the two germline ends. The CDR3 sequence is 14 residues long. The CDR3 bases are TGTGCCAGCAGCTTCGCGCCTTCGGTCGCTGAAGCTTTCTTT. Translation gives CASSFAPSVAEAFF. Combining the CDR3 with reference TRBV7-3 and TRBJ1-1 gives the whole variable domain GAGVSQTPSNKVTEKGKYVELRCDPISGHTALYWYRQSLGQGPEFLIYFQGTGAADDSGLPNDRFFAVRPEGSVSTLKIQRTERGDSAVYLCASSFAPSVAEAFFGQGTRLTVV.

This clone was found a few times. The chain carries TRBV21-1 and TRBJ2-2; the D segment call TRBD1 is taken from the table without a DNA check. TRBV21-1 is designated a pseudogene. This CDR3 has 17 residues. The CDR3: CASSPLRGKVNTGELFF. CDR3 coding DNA: TGTGCCAGCAGCCCCCTCAGGGGGAAGGTAAACACCGGGGAGCTGTTTTTT.